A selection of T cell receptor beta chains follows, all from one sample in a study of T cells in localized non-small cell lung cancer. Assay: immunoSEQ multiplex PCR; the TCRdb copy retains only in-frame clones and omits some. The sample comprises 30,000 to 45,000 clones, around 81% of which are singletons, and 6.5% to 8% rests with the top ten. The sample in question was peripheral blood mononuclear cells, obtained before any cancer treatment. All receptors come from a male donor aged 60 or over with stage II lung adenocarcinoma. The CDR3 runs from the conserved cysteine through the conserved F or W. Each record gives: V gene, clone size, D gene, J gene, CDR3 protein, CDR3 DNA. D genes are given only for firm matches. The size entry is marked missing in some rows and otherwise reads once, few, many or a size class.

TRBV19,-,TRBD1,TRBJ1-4,CASNPDRVTEKLFF,TGTGCCAGTAACCCGGACAGGGTGACTGAAAAACTGTTTTTT
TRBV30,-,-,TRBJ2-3,CAWIPTGTHTQYF,TGTGCCTGGATCCCCACCGGGACACATACGCAGTATTTT
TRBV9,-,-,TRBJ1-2,CASSPLPDANYGYTF,TGTGCCAGCAGCCCTCTCCCCGATGCTAACTATGGCTACACCTTC
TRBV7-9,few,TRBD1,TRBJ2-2,CASSPLTGVNPGELFF,TGTGCCAGCAGCCCGCTGACAGGGGTCAATCCCGGGGAGCTGTTTTTT
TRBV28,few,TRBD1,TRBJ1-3,CASSLPSTGRVGNTIYF,TGTGCCAGCAGTCTCCCATCGACAGGGCGGGTTGGAAACACCATATATTTT
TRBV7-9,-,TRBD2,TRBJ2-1,CASTFGLAQTNEQFF,TGTGCCAGCACGTTCGGACTAGCCCAGACCAATGAGCAGTTCTTC
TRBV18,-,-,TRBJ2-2,CASSLVVAGELFF,TGTGCCAGCTCCCTCGTGGTGGCCGGGGAGCTGTTTTTT
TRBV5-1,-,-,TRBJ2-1,CASSLDPSPGNEQFF,TGCGCCAGCAGCTTGGATCCCTCCCCGGGCAATGAGCAGTTCTTC
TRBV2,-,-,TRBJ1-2,CASSEGLQGYTF,TGTGCCAGCAGTGAAGGGCTGCAGGGCTACACCTTC
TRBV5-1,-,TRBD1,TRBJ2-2,CASSAPGQGSSGELFF,TGCGCCAGCAGCGCACCGGGACAGGGTTCTTCCGGGGAGCTGTTTTTT
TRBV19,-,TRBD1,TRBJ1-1,CASSRQGDTEAFF,TGTGCCAGTAGTCGACAGGGGGACACTGAAGCTTTCTTT
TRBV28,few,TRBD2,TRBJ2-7,CASRPSGSAYEQYF,TGTGCCAGCCGACCTAGCGGGAGTGCGTACGAGCAGTACTTC
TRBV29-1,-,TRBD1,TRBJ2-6,CSVDGQGLRGANVLTF,TGCAGCGTTGATGGACAGGGGCTGAGGGGGGCCAACGTCCTGACTTTC
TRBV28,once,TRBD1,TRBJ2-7,CASSPTGGIYEQYF,TGTGCCAGCAGTCCCACAGGGGGCATTTACGAGCAGTACTTC
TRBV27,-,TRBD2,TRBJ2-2,CASSIYGTSGTGELFF,TGTGCCAGCAGTATCTATGGGACTAGCGGTACCGGGGAGCTGTTTTTT
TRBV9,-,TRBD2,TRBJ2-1,CASSPRLASYNEQFF,TGTGCCAGCAGCCCCCGACTAGCGAGTTACAATGAGCAGTTCTTC
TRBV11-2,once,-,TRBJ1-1,CASSFGTGLPEAFF,TGTGCCAGCAGCTTCGGGACGGGGCTCCCTGAAGCTTTCTTT
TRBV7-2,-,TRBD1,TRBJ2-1,CASSSSRDRGSEQFF,TGTGCCAGCAGCTCGAGCCGGGACAGGGGAAGTGAGCAGTTCTTC
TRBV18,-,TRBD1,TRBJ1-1,CASSPGQGMTEAFF,TGTGCCAGCTCACCAGGACAGGGGATGACTGAAGCTTTCTTT
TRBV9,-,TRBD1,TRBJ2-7,CASSAGTAFYEQYF,TGTGCCAGCAGCGCCGGGACAGCTTTCTACGAGCAGTACTTC
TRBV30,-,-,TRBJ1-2,CAWSAGTAGYGYTF,TGTGCCTGGAGTGCCGGGACGGCCGGCTATGGCTACACCTTC
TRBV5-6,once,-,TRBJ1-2,CASSPSGNYGYTF,TGTGCCAGCAGCCCTTCAGGGAACTATGGCTACACCTTC
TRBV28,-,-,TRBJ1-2,CASSLTGQGKGYTF,TGTGCCAGCAGTCTAACGGGGCAGGGGAAAGGCTACACCTTC
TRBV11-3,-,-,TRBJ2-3,CASSLEPLRAQYF,TGTGCCAGCAGCTTAGAGCCCCTGAGGGCGCAGTATTTT
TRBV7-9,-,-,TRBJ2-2,CASSLELTRALGGELFF,TGTGCCAGCAGCTTAGAGCTGACGAGGGCCCTCGGCGGGGAGCTGTTTTTT
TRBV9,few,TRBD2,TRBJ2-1,CASSGIMGLAESKQFF,TGTGCCAGCAGCGGGATTATGGGACTAGCGGAAAGTAAGCAGTTCTTC
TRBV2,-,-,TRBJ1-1,CASSERGGNTEAFF,TGTGCCAGCAGTGAACGGGGTGGGAACACTGAAGCTTTCTTT
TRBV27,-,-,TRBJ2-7,CASSLGVRYEQYF,TGTGCCAGCAGCCTCGGGGTTCGCTACGAGCAGTACTTC
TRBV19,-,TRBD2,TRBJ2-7,CASSIYPSGSYEQYF,TGTGCCAGTAGTATATATCCTAGCGGGAGCTACGAGCAGTACTTC
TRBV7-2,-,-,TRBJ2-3,CASSFSGGTDTQYF,TGTGCCAGCAGCTTTAGCGGAGGCACAGATACGCAGTATTTT
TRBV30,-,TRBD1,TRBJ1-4,CAWNRRSRGEKLFF,TGTGCCTGGAACCGGAGGAGCAGGGGGGAAAAACTGTTTTTT
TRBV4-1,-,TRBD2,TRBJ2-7,CASSPHLAGTYEQYF,TGCGCCAGCAGCCCCCATCTAGCGGGAACCTACGAGCAGTACTTC
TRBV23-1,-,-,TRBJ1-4,CASSQCVGKLFF,TGCGCCAGCAGTCAGTGCGTAGGAAAACTGTTTTTT
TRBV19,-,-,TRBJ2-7,CASSRYSPRAQIRYEQYF,TGTGCCAGTAGTAGGTACAGTCCTCGGGCTCAAATCCGATACGAGCAGTACTTC
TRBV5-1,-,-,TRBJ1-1,CASSSTGPTEAFF,TGCGCCAGCAGTTCTACGGGTCCCACTGAAGCTTTCTTT
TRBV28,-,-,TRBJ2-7,CASGSAGTTYEQYF,TGTGCCAGCGGCAGCGCGGGGACCACCTACGAGCAGTACTTC
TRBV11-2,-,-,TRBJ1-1,CASSLAGVMAFF,TGTGCCAGCAGCCTAGCAGGGGTTATGGCTTTCTTT
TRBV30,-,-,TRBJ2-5,CAWSLVGFQETQYF,TGTGCCTGGAGCCTCGTGGGGTTCCAAGAGACCCAGTACTTC
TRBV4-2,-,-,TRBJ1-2,CASSPLTGWDGYTF,TGTGCCAGCAGCCCATTAACAGGGTGGGATGGCTACACCTTC
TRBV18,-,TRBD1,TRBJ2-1,CASSSDRGYYNEQFF,TGTGCCAGCTCATCCGACAGGGGATACTACAATGAGCAGTTCTTC
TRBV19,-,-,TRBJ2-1,CASSITGRNEQFF,TGTGCCAGTAGTATAACGGGGCGCAATGAGCAGTTCTTC
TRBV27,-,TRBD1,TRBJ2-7,CASRNTGGTSYEQYF,TGTGCCAGCAGGAATACAGGGGGAACTTCCTACGAGCAGTACTTC
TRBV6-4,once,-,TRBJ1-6,CASSAEVGYNSPLHF,TGTGCCAGCAGCGCGGAGGTCGGCTATAATTCACCCCTCCACTTT
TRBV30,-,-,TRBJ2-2,CAWTSSGTANTGELFF,TGTGCCTGGACAAGTTCCGGGACTGCGAACACCGGGGAGCTGTTTTTT
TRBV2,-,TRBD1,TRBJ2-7,CASSGQGVNEQYF,TGTGCCAGCAGTGGGCAGGGGGTAAACGAGCAGTACTTC
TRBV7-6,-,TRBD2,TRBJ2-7,CASSPGGVDYEQYF,TGTGCCAGCAGCCCCGGGGGGGTCGACTACGAGCAGTACTTC
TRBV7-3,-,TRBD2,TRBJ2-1,CASCKAGGTNEQFF,TGTGCCAGCTGCAAGGCGGGAGGGACCAATGAGCAGTTCTTC
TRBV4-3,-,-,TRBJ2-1,CVSSQDLRYPSYNEQFF,TGCGTCAGCAGCCAAGATCTACGCTACCCCTCCTACAATGAGCAGTTCTTC
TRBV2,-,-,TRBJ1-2,CASSERQGGRYGYTF,TGTGCCAGCAGTGAAAGGCAGGGTGGTCGCTATGGCTACACCTTC
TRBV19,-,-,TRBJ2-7,CASSIVGQSLYEQYF,TGTGCCAGTAGTATAGTTGGGCAATCCCTCTACGAGCAGTACTTC
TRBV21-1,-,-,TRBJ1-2,CASSNPHGKIGYGYTF,TGTGCCAGCAGCAACCCACATGGGAAGATAGGCTATGGCTACACCTTC
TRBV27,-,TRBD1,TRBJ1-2,CASSFGTGEGYTF,TGTGCCAGCAGTTTCGGGACAGGGGAGGGCTACACCTTC
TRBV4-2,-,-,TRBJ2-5,CASSQREVQYF,TGTGCCAGCAGCCAAAGGGAGGTCCAGTACTTC